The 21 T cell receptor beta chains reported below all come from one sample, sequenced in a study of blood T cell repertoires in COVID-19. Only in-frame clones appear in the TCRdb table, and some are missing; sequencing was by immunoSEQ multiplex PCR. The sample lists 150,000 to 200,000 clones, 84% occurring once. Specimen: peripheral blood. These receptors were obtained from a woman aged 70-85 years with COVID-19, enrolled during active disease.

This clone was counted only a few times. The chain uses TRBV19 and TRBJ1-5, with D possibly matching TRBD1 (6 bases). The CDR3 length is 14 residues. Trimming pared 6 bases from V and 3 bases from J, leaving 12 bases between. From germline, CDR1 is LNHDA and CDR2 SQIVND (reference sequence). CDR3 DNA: TGTGCCAGTAGCCAAGGACAGTACAATCAGCCCCAGCATTTT. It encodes CASSQGQYNQPQHF. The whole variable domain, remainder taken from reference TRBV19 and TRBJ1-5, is DGGITQSPKYLFRKEGQNVTLSCEQNLNHDAMYWYRQDPGQGLRLIYYSQIVNDFQKGDIAEGYSVSREKKESFPLTVTSAQKNPTAFYLCASSQGQYNQPQHFGDGTRLSIL.

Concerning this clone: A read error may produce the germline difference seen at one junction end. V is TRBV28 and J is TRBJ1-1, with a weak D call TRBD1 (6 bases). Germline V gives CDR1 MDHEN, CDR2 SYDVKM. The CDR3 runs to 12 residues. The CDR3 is CASSSPDSPCVF. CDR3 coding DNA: TGTGCCAGCAGCTCACCGGACAGCCCTTGCGTCTTT.

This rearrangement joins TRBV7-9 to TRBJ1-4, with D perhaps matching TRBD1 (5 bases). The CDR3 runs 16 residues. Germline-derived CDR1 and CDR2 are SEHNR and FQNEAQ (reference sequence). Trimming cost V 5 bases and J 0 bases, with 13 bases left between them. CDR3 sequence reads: CASSPADRSTNEKLFF. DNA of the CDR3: TGTGCCAGCAGCCCCGCAGACAGATCAACTAATGAAAAACTGTTTTTT.

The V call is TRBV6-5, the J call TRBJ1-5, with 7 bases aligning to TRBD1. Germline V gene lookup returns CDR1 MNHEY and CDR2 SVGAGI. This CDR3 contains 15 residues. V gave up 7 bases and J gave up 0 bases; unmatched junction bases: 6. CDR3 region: CASIEGQVSNQPQHF. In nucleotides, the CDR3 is TGTGCCAGCATCGAAGGACAGGTTAGCAATCAGCCCCAGCATTTT.

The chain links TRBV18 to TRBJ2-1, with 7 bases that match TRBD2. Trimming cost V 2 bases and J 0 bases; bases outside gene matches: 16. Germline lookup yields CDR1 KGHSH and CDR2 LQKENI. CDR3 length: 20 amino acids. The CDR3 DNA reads TGTGCCAGCTCACCAAATTGGGGTGGAAAGATAGCGGGCTCCTACAATGAGCAGTTCTTC. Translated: CASSPNWGGKIAGSYNEQFF.

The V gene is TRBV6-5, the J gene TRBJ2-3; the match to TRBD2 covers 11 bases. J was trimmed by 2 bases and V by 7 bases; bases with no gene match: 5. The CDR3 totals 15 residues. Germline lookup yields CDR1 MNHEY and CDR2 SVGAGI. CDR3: CASKLAGGNTDTQYF. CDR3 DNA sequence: TGTGCCAGCAAATTAGCGGGGGGGAACACAGATACGCAGTATTTT.

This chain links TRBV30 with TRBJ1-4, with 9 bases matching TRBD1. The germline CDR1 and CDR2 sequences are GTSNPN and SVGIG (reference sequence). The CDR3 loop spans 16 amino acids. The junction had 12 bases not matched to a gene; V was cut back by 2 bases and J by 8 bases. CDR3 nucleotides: TGTGCCTGGAGTCGCCGGGACAGGGTTTACAAGGAAAAACTGTTTTTT. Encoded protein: CAWSRRDRVYKEKLFF.

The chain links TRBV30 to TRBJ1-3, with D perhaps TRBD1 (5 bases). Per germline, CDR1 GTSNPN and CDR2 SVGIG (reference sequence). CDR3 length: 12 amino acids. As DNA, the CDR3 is TGTGCTTGCGGGGCCTCTGGAAACACCATATATTTT. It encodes CACGASGNTIYF. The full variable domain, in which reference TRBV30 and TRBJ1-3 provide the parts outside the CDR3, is SQTIHQWPATLVQPVGSPLSLECTVEGTSNPNLYWYRQAAGRGLQLLFYSVGIGQISSEVPQNLSASRPQDRQFILSSKKLLLSDSGFYLCACGASGNTIYFGEGSWLTVV.

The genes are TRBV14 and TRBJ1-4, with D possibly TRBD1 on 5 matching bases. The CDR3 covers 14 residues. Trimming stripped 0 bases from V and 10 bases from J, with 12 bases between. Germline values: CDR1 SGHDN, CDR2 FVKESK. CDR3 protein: CASSQEGTYGKLFF. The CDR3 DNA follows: TGTGCCAGCAGCCAAGAAGGGACTTACGGAAAACTGTTTTTT.

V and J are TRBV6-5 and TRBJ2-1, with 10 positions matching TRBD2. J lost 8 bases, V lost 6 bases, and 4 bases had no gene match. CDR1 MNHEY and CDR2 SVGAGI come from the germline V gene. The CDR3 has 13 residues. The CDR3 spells CASRLAGRDEQFF. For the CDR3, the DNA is TGTGCCAGCAGACTAGCGGGAAGGGATGAGCAGTTCTTC.

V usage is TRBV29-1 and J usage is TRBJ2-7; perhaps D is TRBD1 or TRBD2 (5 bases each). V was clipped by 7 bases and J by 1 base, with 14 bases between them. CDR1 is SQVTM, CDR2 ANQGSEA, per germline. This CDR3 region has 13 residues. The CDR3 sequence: CSAEDTESYEQYF. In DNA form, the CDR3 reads TGCAGCGCGGAGGACACCGAATCCTACGAGCAGTACTTC.

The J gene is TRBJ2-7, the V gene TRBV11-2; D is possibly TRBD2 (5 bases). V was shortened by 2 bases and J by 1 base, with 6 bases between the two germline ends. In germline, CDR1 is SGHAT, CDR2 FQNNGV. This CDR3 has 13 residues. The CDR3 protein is CASSLSGSYEQYV. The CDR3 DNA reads TGTGCCAGCAGCTTATCGGGGTCCTACGAGCAGTACGTC.

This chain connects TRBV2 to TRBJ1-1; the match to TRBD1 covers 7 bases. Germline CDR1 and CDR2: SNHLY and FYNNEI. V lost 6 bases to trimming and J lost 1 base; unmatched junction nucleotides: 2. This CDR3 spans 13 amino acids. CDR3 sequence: CASSYRGNTEAFF. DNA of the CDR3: TGTGCCAGCAGCTACAGGGGGAACACTGAAGCTTTCTTT. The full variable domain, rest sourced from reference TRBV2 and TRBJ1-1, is EPEVTQTPSHQVTQMGQEVILRCVPISNHLYFYWYRQILGQKVEFLVSFYNNEISEKSEIFDDQFSVERPDGSNFTLKIRSTKLEDSAMYFCASSYRGNTEAFFGQGTRLTVV.

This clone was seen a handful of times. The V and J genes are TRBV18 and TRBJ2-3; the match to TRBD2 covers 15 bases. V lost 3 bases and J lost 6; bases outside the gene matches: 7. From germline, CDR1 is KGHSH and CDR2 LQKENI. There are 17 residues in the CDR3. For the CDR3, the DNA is TGTGCCAGCTCACCCCGGGGACTAGCGGGAGGCAAGGATACGCAGTATTTT. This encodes CASSPRGLAGGKDTQYF. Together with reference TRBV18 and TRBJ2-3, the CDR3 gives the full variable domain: NAGVMQNPRHLVRRRGQEARLRCSPMKGHSHVYWYRQLPEEGLKFMVYLQKENIIDESGMPKERFSAEFPKEGPSILRIQQVVRGDSAAYFCASSPRGLAGGKDTQYFGPGTRLTVL.

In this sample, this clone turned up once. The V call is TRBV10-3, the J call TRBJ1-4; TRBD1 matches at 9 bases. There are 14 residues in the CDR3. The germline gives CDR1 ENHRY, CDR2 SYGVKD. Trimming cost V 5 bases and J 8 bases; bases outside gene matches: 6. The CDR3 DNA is TGTGCCATCAGTCCGACAGGGGGTGGAGAAAAACTGTTTTTT. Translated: CAISPTGGGEKLFF.

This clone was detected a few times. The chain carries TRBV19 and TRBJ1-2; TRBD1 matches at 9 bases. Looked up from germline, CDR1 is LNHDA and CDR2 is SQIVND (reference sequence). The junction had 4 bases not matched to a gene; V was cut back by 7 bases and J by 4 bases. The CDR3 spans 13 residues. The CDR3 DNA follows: TGTGCCAGTAACGGACAGGGGTTCTATGGCTACACCTTC. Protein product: CASNGQGFYGYTF.

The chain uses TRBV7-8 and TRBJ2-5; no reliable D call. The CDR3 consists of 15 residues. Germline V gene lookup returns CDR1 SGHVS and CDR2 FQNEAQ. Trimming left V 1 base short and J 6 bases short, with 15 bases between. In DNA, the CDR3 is TGTGCCAGCAGCTTAGTCTGGCAGGATAGACAGACCCAGTACTTC. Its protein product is CASSLVWQDRQTQYF.

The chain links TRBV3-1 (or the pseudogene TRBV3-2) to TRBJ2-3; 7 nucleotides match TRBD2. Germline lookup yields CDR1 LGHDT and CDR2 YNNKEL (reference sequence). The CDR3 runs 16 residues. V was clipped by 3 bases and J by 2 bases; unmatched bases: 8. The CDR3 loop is CASSHWLADSTDTQYF. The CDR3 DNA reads TGTGCCAGCAGCCATTGGCTAGCGGATTCCACAGATACGCAGTATTTT.

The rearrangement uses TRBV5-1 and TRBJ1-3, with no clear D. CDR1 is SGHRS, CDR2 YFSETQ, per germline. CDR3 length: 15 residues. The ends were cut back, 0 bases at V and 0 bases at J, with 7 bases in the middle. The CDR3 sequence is CASSLELSSGNTIYF. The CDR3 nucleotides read TGCGCCAGCAGCTTGGAACTTTCCTCTGGAAACACCATATATTTT.

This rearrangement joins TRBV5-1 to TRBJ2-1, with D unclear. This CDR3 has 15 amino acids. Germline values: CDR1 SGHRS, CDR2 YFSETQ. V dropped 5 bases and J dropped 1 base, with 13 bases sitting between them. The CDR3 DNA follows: TGCGCCAGCAGTGGGCTCAGGAATTCCTACAATGAGCAGTTCTTC. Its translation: CASSGLRNSYNEQFF.

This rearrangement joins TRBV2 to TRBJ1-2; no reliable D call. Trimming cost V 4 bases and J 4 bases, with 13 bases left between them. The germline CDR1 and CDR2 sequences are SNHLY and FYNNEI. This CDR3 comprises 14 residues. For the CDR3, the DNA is TGTGCCAGCAGTGTTGGCCGAAACGCCTATGGCTACACCTTC. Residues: CASSVGRNAYGYTF.